Each of the 20 T cell receptor beta chains below was sequenced from the same sample in a study of blood T cell repertoires in COVID-19. The method was immunoSEQ multiplex PCR; TCRdb's version includes in-frame clones alone and lacks a portion of them. Among 270,000 or so clones listed, around nine tenths were seen once. The sample comprised peripheral blood. The origin of the receptors is a man aged 40-49 years with active or convalescent COVID-19.

The gene calls are TRBV2 and TRBJ2-5; 11 bases are a match to TRBD2. This CDR3 is 18 amino acids long. Germline-derived CDR1 and CDR2 are SNHLY and FYNNEI. V trimming: 1 base; J trimming: 2 bases; junction bases outside the gene matches: 9. CDR3 sequence (DNA): TGTGCCAGCAGTGAAGATGGGCTAGCGGGGGGAAGGCAAGAGACCCAGTACTTC. This codes for CASSEDGLAGGRQETQYF.

This clone has just a few counts. The chain employs TRBV11-3 and TRBJ2-2, with D perhaps matching TRBD2 (5 bases). Trimming pared 5 bases from V and 2 bases from J, leaving 12 bases between. CDR1 and CDR2 (germline): SGHNT, YENEEA. The CDR3 extends over 15 amino acids. CDR3 sequence (DNA): TGTGCCAGCAGCAGAGACGGGGTAAACACCGGGGAGCTGTTTTTT. As protein: CASSRDGVNTGELFF. Looking up the rest from reference TRBV11-3 and TRBJ2-2 gives the full variable domain: EAGVVQSPRYKIIEKKQPVAFWCNPISGHNTLYWYLQNLGQGPELLIRYENEEAVDDSQLPKDRFSAERLKGVDSTLKIQPAELGDSAVYLCASSRDGVNTGELFFGEGSRLTVL.

V usage is TRBV10-2 and J usage is TRBJ1-1; no reliable D call. The CDR3 contains 13 residues. Germline-derived CDR1 and CDR2 are WSHSY and SAAADI. V shed 5 bases and J shed 4 bases, with 11 bases lying between them. The CDR3 is CASSLELGTEAFF. In DNA form, the CDR3 reads TGCGCCAGCAGTCTCGAGCTCGGCACTGAAGCTTTCTTT.

The chain links TRBV2 to TRBJ2-2; D possibly corresponds to TRBD1 (5 bases). The germline CDR1 and CDR2 sequences are SNHLY and FYNNEI. The germline V and J ends were trimmed by 5 bases and 7 bases, with 11 bases remaining between them. The CDR3 consists of 13 residues. The CDR3 sequence is CASSLDIFGELFF. The CDR3 DNA sequence: TGTGCCAGCAGTTTGGACATATTCGGGGAGCTGTTTTTT.

V gene TRBV14 combines with J gene TRBJ2-2, with TRBD1 matching 7 bases. This CDR3 contains 17 residues. The junction had 8 bases not matched to a gene; V was cut back by 2 bases and J by 2 bases. Germline CDR1 and CDR2: SGHDN and FVKESK. CDR3 nucleotides: TGTGCCAGCAGCCAATCTCGGGACAGCCTAAACACCGGGGAGCTGTTTTTT. It is translated as CASSQSRDSLNTGELFF.

This rearrangement joins TRBV6-1 to TRBJ2-5; D unresolved. This CDR3 is built from 14 residues. V was clipped by 1 base and J by 7 bases, with 13 bases between them. Per germline, CDR1 MNHNS and CDR2 SASEGT. The CDR3: CASSEDPDSLTQYF. The CDR3 DNA sequence: TGTGCCAGCAGTGAAGACCCAGACTCCTTGACCCAGTACTTC.

This sequence joins TRBV5-6 and TRBJ1-1, with a tentative D call TRBD1 (5 bases). The ends were cut back, 1 base at V and 1 base at J, with 8 bases in the middle. CDR3 length: 14 amino acids. CDR1 is SGHDT and CDR2 is YYEEEE in the germline V gene. This chain's CDR3 is CASSLSTENTEAFF. The CDR3 DNA sequence: TGTGCCAGCAGCTTGTCGACAGAGAACACTGAAGCTTTCTTT.

The chain couples TRBV2 to TRBJ1-1, with D perhaps matching TRBD1 (5 bases). The germline gives CDR1 SNHLY, CDR2 FYNNEI. This CDR3 is 14 amino acids long. V lost 6 bases, J lost 6 bases, and 17 bases lay in between. This chain's CDR3 is CASSVDRGISEAFF. The DNA for the CDR3 is TGTGCCAGCAGCGTTGACAGAGGTATATCTGAAGCTTTCTTT. Supplemented by reference TRBV2 and TRBJ1-1, the full variable domain reads EPEVTQTPSHQVTQMGQEVILRCVPISNHLYFYWYRQILGQKVEFLVSFYNNEISEKSEIFDDQFSVERPDGSNFTLKIRSTKLEDSAMYFCASSVDRGISEAFFGQGTRLTVV.

This clone has just one count. The V and J genes are TRBV2 and TRBJ2-5, with 7 bases matching TRBD1. Germline values: CDR1 SNHLY, CDR2 FYNNEI. Trimming cost V 6 bases and J 4 bases; bases outside gene matches: 8. There are 14 residues in the CDR3. The CDR3 is CASRLGGAGETQYF. DNA for the CDR3: TGTGCCAGCAGGTTAGGGGGCGCGGGAGAGACCCAGTACTTC.

The chain is built from TRBV5-4 and TRBJ2-7; 7 nucleotides agree with TRBD1. V dropped 6 bases and J dropped 2; count of bases not matched to a gene: 8. The CDR3 runs to 14 residues. CDR1 is SGHNT, CDR2 YYREEE, per germline (reference sequence). The CDR3 reads CASTPSGTAYEQYF. Here the CDR3 DNA reads TGTGCCAGCACCCCTTCCGGGACAGCCTACGAGCAGTACTTC.

The chain carries TRBV3-1 (or the pseudogene TRBV3-2) and TRBJ1-2, with D maybe TRBD1 (6 bases). With 5 bases removed from V and 7 bases from J, the gap between germline ends came to 14 bases. This CDR3 comprises 13 residues. Per germline, CDR1 LGHDT and CDR2 YNNKEL (reference sequence). For the CDR3, the DNA is TGTGCCAGCAGCGACGGACAGACAGGTGGCTACACCTTC. This gives the protein CASSDGQTGGYTF.

The count of this clone is one. This rearrangement joins TRBV11-3 to TRBJ2-5; 8 bases match TRBD2. With V trimmed by 3 bases and J by 2 bases, 2 bases remained unmatched. This CDR3 spans 14 amino acids. The V gene's germline CDR1 is SGHNT and CDR2 YENEEA. In DNA form, the CDR3 reads TGTGCCAGCAGCTTGATAGCGGGACAAGAGACCCAGTACTTC. Translation: CASSLIAGQETQYF.

The chain employs TRBV15 and TRBJ1-1; 8 bases are shared with TRBD1. This CDR3 contains 13 residues. V lost 8 bases to trimming and J lost 3 bases; unmatched junction nucleotides: 5. Germline assignment: CDR1 LNHNV and CDR2 YYDKDF (reference sequence). The CDR3 sequence is CATQADRDTEAFF. DNA of the CDR3: TGTGCCACCCAAGCGGACAGGGACACTGAAGCTTTCTTT.

The chain employs TRBV30 and TRBJ2-3; 7 bases are shared with TRBD2. J gave up 3 bases and V 3 bases, and 6 bases lay outside the gene matches. The germline gives CDR1 GTSNPN, CDR2 SVGIG (reference sequence). The length of the CDR3 is 14 residues. The CDR3 DNA follows: TGTGCCTGGAGGATAGCGGGCGGAACAGATACGCAGTATTTT. Amino acid sequence: CAWRIAGGTDTQYF.

The chain has TRBV29-1 and TRBJ2-7, with TRBD2 matching 12 bases. V shed 7 bases, J shed 3 bases, and the junction held 4 bases outside the gene matches. The CDR3 totals 13 residues. The germline CDR1 and CDR2 sequences are SQVTM and ANQGSEA. The CDR3 bases are TGCAGCGCCCTACTAGCGGGAGGCTACGAGCAGTACTTC. It codes for CSALLAGGYEQYF.

The chain combines TRBV12-3 or TRBV12-4 with TRBJ1-5, with D uncertain. V shed 7 bases and J shed 8 bases, with 15 bases lying between them. CDR3 size: 13 residues. CDR3: CASTSVILEPQHF. CDR3 bases: TGTGCCAGCACCTCAGTTATTTTGGAGCCCCAGCATTTT.

The chain combines TRBV28 with TRBJ2-1, with D tentatively TRBD2 (6 bases). Germline assignment: CDR1 MDHEN and CDR2 SYDVKM. V was shortened by 8 bases and J by 7 bases, with 18 bases between the two germline ends. The CDR3 loop spans 14 amino acids. For the CDR3, the DNA is TGTGCCAGCTTCGGAGACGGGGAGGTGAATGAGCAGTTCTTC. Translated, it gives CASFGDGEVNEQFF.

This rearrangement joins TRBV7-9 to TRBJ1-1, with D tentatively TRBD1 (5 bases). Germline V gives CDR1 SEHNR, CDR2 FQNEAQ (reference sequence). The CDR3 is 14 amino acids. V was shortened by 4 bases and J by 6 bases, with 15 bases between the two germline ends. The chain's CDR3 is CASSSGLAVAEAFF. CDR3 bases: TGTGCCAGCAGCTCAGGGTTGGCGGTCGCTGAAGCTTTCTTT. The entire variable domain, with the rest obtained from reference TRBV7-9 and TRBJ1-1, is as follows: DTGVSQNPRHKITKRGQNVTFRCDPISEHNRLYWYRQTLGQGPEFLTYFQNEAQLEKSRLLSDRFSAERPKGSFSTLEIQRTEQGDSAMYLCASSSGLAVAEAFFGQGTRLTVV.

The rearrangement uses TRBV28 and TRBJ1-2; D ambiguous. The CDR3 runs 10 residues. The germline CDR1 and CDR2 sequences are MDHEN and SYDVKM. Trimming removed 6 bases from V and 6 bases from J, with 5 bases in between. In DNA form, the CDR3 reads TGTGCCAGCAGCTCGGATGGCTACACCTTC. Translated, it gives CASSSDGYTF.

V is TRBV11-1 and J is TRBJ2-5; D possibly corresponds to TRBD1 (5 bases). Germline loops: CDR1 SGHAT, CDR2 FQDESV (reference sequence). This CDR3 comprises 13 residues. With 5 bases removed from V and 0 bases from J, the gap between germline ends came to 7 bases. In nucleotides, the CDR3 is TGTGCCAGCAGCCGACAGTACCAAGAGACCCAGTACTTC. Translation gives CASSRQYQETQYF.